This T cell receptor beta chain was identified in a study of blood T cell repertoires in COVID-19. Sequencing used immunoSEQ multiplex PCR; TCRdb keeps in-frame clones, though not all of them. The sample yields tens of thousands of clones, more than 75% seen once. Germline V gene lookup returns CDR1 SGHNT and CDR2 YYREEE (reference sequence). This CDR3 spans 17 amino acids. V lost 4 bases and J lost 0; bases outside the gene matches: 7. The material sequenced was peripheral blood. The V gene is TRBV5-4, the J gene TRBJ1-2; 12 bases are a match to TRBD1. This receptor was identified in a woman at least 80 years old with active COVID-19. The CDR3 DNA reads TGTGCCAGCAGCGTGGGACAGGGGGCGCAGGCTAACTATGGCTACACCTTC. Encoded protein: CASSVGQGAQANYGYTF.